A single sample gave rise to the 17 T cell receptor beta chains below, sequenced in a study of T cell responses to AZD1222 COVID-19 vaccine. Clones were sequenced by immunoSEQ multiplex PCR, and TCRdb holds only the in-frame ones, with some missing. The sample shows about 73,000 clones, about 88% of them seen only once. Source: peripheral blood, taken 28 days after the second AZD1222 dose. Receptors originate from an adult who received the AZD1222 COVID-19 vaccine.

The rearrangement links TRBV13 to TRBJ2-3, with 12 bases fitting TRBD2. The CDR3 runs 16 residues. The J segment lost 2 bases and the V segment lost 3 bases, leaving 3 bases of the junction unmatched. Germline V lookup: CDR1 PRHDT, CDR2 FYEKMQ (reference sequence). The CDR3 region is CASSFRLAGDTDTQYF. For the CDR3, the DNA is TGTGCCAGCAGCTTTCGACTAGCGGGGGACACAGATACGCAGTATTTT.

A few counts support this clone. This chain connects TRBV7-8 to TRBJ1-1; D is possibly TRBD1 (5 bases). Germline V gene lookup returns CDR1 SGHVS and CDR2 FQNEAQ. V was cut by 2 bases and J by 4 bases, with 14 bases left in between. This CDR3 is 15 amino acids long. The chain's CDR3 is CASSLPYRLSTEAFF. The CDR3 DNA reads as TGTGCCAGCAGCTTACCCTACAGGTTAAGCACTGAAGCTTTCTTT.

V gene TRBV5-1 combines with J gene TRBJ2-7; 7 bases map to TRBD2. The V and J ends lost 5 bases and 0 bases, in that order; junction bases with no gene match: 5. The germline V gene has CDR1 SGHRS and CDR2 YFSETQ. CDR3 length: 14 amino acids. CDR3 loop: CASRVGGSSYEQYF. CDR3 DNA sequence: TGCGCCAGCAGGGTCGGGGGGAGCTCCTACGAGCAGTACTTC.

The V call is TRBV6-1, the J call TRBJ1-2; D is perhaps TRBD1 (6 bases). The length of the CDR3 is 12 residues. The V gene's germline CDR1 is MNHNS and CDR2 SASEGT. Trimming stripped 0 bases from V and 13 bases from J, with 12 bases between. The chain's CDR3 is CASSEAIRGSTF. As DNA, the CDR3 is TGTGCCAGCAGTGAAGCAATCAGGGGATCCACCTTC.

This CDR3 reads CASSPSGVGYTF. DNA of the CDR3: TGTGCCAGCAGCCCGTCCGGTGTTGGCTACACCTTC. The chain links TRBV12-3 or TRBV12-4 to TRBJ1-2; D is unresolved. The CDR3 runs 12 residues. V dropped 6 bases and J dropped 7 bases, with 12 bases sitting between them.

In nucleotides, the CDR3 is TGTGCCAGTAGTATGGTGGGCTACTATGGCTACACCTTC. Protein product: CASSMVGYYGYTF. The chain carries TRBV19 and TRBJ1-2, with D unclear. The CDR3 is 13 amino acids. The germline V gene encodes CDR1 LNHDA and CDR2 SQIVND (reference sequence). Trimming shortened V by 3 bases and J by 3 bases, and 8 bases separated the two germline ends. Supplemented by reference TRBV19 and TRBJ1-2, the full variable domain reads DGGITQSPKYLFRKEGQNVTLSCEQNLNHDAMYWYRQDPGQGLRLIYYSQIVNDFQKGDIAEGYSVSREKKESFPLTVTSAQKNPTAFYLCASSMVGYYGYTFGSGTRLTVV.

This clone was seen only once. V is TRBV30 and J is TRBJ2-1; 14 bases are shared with TRBD2. The junction had 12 bases not matched to a gene; V was cut back by 2 bases and J by 3 bases. The germline gives CDR1 GTSNPN, CDR2 SVGIG (reference sequence). The CDR3 is 19 amino acids. The CDR3 region is CAWSHGGLAGVGIYNEQFF. In DNA form, the CDR3 reads TGTGCCTGGAGTCATGGGGGACTAGCGGGAGTAGGGATCTACAATGAGCAGTTCTTC.

By sample fraction, this clone is large (0.1 to 1%). This rearrangement joins TRBV21-1 to TRBJ2-3; the table gives TRBD2 as D, unverified against the DNA. TRBV21-1 is a pseudogene. The CDR3 covers 19 residues. This chain's CDR3 is CASSRSGTSGGAGPDTQYF. In nucleotides, the CDR3 is TGTGCCAGCAGCAGGTCCGGGACTAGCGGGGGGGCGGGCCCAGATACGCAGTATTTT.

On this clone itself: Within the sample, other DNA sequences also encode this same CDR3. The rearrangement joins TRBV12-3 or TRBV12-4 to TRBJ1-1, with D perhaps matching TRBD1 (5 bases). The CDR3 loop spans 13 amino acids. V was clipped by 3 bases and J by 5 bases, with 10 bases between them. The CDR3 bases are TGTGCCAGCAGTTTTGGGGGAGGAACTGAAGCTTTCTTT. Translation gives CASSFGGGTEAFF.

This clone has just a few counts. This chain uses TRBV11-2 with TRBJ2-3; D is perhaps TRBD2 (6 bases). In germline, CDR1 is SGHAT, CDR2 FQNNGV. The CDR3 is 16 amino acids. The V end was cut by 2 bases, the J end by 2 bases, with 14 bases between. CDR3 amino acids: CASSLLRGRPTDTQYF. DNA for the CDR3: TGTGCCAGCAGCTTACTGCGGGGAAGGCCCACAGATACGCAGTATTTT.

The chain has TRBV5-1 and TRBJ2-2; D uncertain. Germline V gene lookup returns CDR1 SGHRS and CDR2 YFSETQ. This CDR3 spans 13 amino acids. Trimming took off 4 bases at V and 7 bases at J, with 11 bases between the two ends. For the CDR3, the DNA is TGCGCCAGCAGCCCAAGGACCAGCGGGGAGCTGTTTTTT. Its protein product is CASSPRTSGELFF.

The genes are TRBV28 and TRBJ1-1; D is uncertain. V lost 2 bases and J 10 bases, leaving 17 bases between the germline ends. The germline V gene encodes CDR1 MDHEN and CDR2 SYDVKM. This CDR3 is built from 14 residues. In DNA, the CDR3 is TGTGCCAGCAGTTTAATTCGGCAGGCCCCGGGAGCTTTCTTT. This translates into CASSLIRQAPGAFF.

This clone has just one count. This chain links TRBV7-9 with TRBJ1-1; no firm D call. This CDR3 region has 14 residues. In germline, CDR1 is SEHNR, CDR2 FQNEAQ (reference sequence). The V and J ends lost 6 bases and 3 bases respectively, with 14 bases between them. CDR3 DNA: TGTGCCAGCAGTTTAAGCAGGAGGGACACTGAAGCTTTCTTT. Translating gives CASSLSRRDTEAFF.

This clone was detected once. This chain joins TRBV19 and TRBJ1-5; D is uncertain. Germline CDR1 LNHDA, CDR2 SQIVND (reference sequence). This CDR3 is 15 amino acids long. V lost 3 bases and J lost 2, with 11 bases in between. In DNA, the CDR3 is TGTGCCAGTAGTATTTGGGGTGAGGGCAATCAGCCCCAGCATTTT. Amino acids: CASSIWGEGNQPQHF. Together with reference TRBV19 and TRBJ1-5, the CDR3 gives the full variable domain: DGGITQSPKYLFRKEGQNVTLSCEQNLNHDAMYWYRQDPGQGLRLIYYSQIVNDFQKGDIAEGYSVSREKKESFPLTVTSAQKNPTAFYLCASSIWGEGNQPQHFGDGTRLSIL.

This chain links TRBV5-1 with TRBJ2-7; TRBD1 matches at 9 bases. The germline CDR1 and CDR2 sequences are SGHRS and YFSETQ. This CDR3 is built from 14 residues. V was clipped by 4 bases and J by 4 bases; unmatched bases: 6. The CDR3 DNA sequence: TGCGCCAGCAGCATTACCGGGACAGGGTACGAGCAGTACTTC. It codes for CASSITGTGYEQYF.

This clone was observed once. DNA of the CDR3: TGTGCCAGCAGCCTGTTACGGGACTCCCAAGAGACCCAGTACTTC. Amino acids: CASSLLRDSQETQYF. The rearrangement joins TRBV7-9 to TRBJ2-5, with a tentative D call TRBD2 (6 bases). V was clipped by 5 bases and J by 1 base, with 14 bases between them. The CDR3 spans 15 residues. In germline, CDR1 is SEHNR, CDR2 FQNEAQ (reference sequence).

This clone was counted once. The junction departs from germline at one end; a sequencing error may be responsible. The chain joins TRBV7-9 to TRBJ1-1; D might be TRBD1 (6 bases). Germline V gene sequence: CDR1 SEHNR, CDR2 FQNEAQ (reference sequence). The CDR3 runs 15 residues. This CDR3 is CASSSWGPGNPEAFF. The DNA of the CDR3 is TGTGCCAGCAGCTCGTGGGGGCCAGGGAACCCTGAAGCTTTCTTT.